Below are 28 T cell receptor beta chains sequenced from a single sample in a study of blood T cells in healthy people across ages. Primed by a sample-barcoded 5' primer and a J-beta primer mix, a second PCR proceeded for roughly 7 to 12 cycles. TCRdb ran MiXCR on the 5' RACE reads and lists one entry per CDR3 protein. The sample has over a million distinct CDR3 sequences, 40% to 50% seen once. Sequenced input: blood. These receptors all come from a woman aged 55 to 70 in good health.

J is TRBJ2-5 and V is TRBV7-2; D assignment may be TRBD1 or TRBD2 (7 bases each). Germline lookup yields CDR1 SGHTA and CDR2 FQGNSA. V was pared by 2 bases and J by 7 bases, with 17 bases between. CDR3 length: 15 amino acids. The CDR3 reads CASSLRPAGGGTQYF. The CDR3 DNA sequence: TGTGCCAGCAGCTTAAGGCCAGCAGGGGGGGGGACCCAGTACTTC.

This clonotype was counted between two and nine times. CDR3 DNA: TGTGCCAGCAGCCAAGAGCCGACAGGGGCTTTCCATCAGCCCCAGCATTTT. Its protein is CASSQEPTGAFHQPQHF. V is TRBV4-2 and J is TRBJ1-5; 8 bases are a match to TRBD1. This CDR3 is 17 amino acids long. The trim removed 0 bases at V and 5 bases at J, leaving 9 bases unmatched. The germline V gene encodes CDR1 LGHNA and CDR2 YNFKEQ.

This clonotype turned up a few times. This chain links TRBV27 with TRBJ1-1; 7 nucleotides line up with TRBD1. The CDR3 extends over 17 amino acids. After removal of 6 bases from V and 4 bases from J, the junction contained 17 bases not matched to a gene. Germline V gene sequence: CDR1 MNHEY, CDR2 SMNVEV (reference sequence). The CDR3 here is CASSLYPGTGTATEAFF. The CDR3 DNA reads TGTGCCAGCAGCCTTTACCCTGGAACCGGGACAGCCACTGAAGCTTTCTTT.

The V gene is TRBV20-1, the J gene TRBJ2-1; a possible D gene is TRBD2 (6 bases). Germline assignment: CDR1 DFQATT and CDR2 SNEGSKA (reference sequence). Trimming shortened V by 8 bases and J by 7 bases, and 30 bases separated the two germline ends. This CDR3 comprises 17 residues. This chain's CDR3 is CSKAPRETGAEWNEQFF. CDR3 coding DNA: TGCAGTAAAGCCCCCCGAGAAACGGGAGCTGAATGGAATGAGCAGTTCTTC.

The genes are TRBV7-8 and TRBJ2-7, with TRBD1 matching over 7 bases. The CDR3 covers 16 residues. The ends lost 5 bases at V and 0 bases at J; junction bases unmatched: 10. Germline V gives CDR1 SGHVS, CDR2 FQNEAQ. CDR3: CASSLPRDRPSYEQYF. In nucleotides, the CDR3 is TGTGCCAGCAGCCTGCCGAGGGACAGACCCTCCTACGAGCAGTACTTC.

The chain is built from TRBV28 and TRBJ2-1; no reliable D call. Germline V lookup: CDR1 MDHEN, CDR2 SYDVKM. The CDR3 runs to 14 residues. The V and J ends lost 3 bases and 6 bases respectively, with 12 bases between them. DNA of the CDR3: TGTGCCAGCAGTTTTTATCAAGATACCAATGAGCAGTTCTTC. This codes for CASSFYQDTNEQFF.

The chain joins TRBV18 to TRBJ2-3; D is unclear. The V end lost 2 bases, the J end lost 2 bases, and 20 bases lay between the germline ends. The CDR3 runs to 18 residues. Germline V lookup: CDR1 KGHSH, CDR2 LQKENI. CDR3 in DNA: TGTGCCAGCTCACCAATACCCAGGCTGCCGGGTAACACAGATACGCAGTATTTT. This codes for CASSPIPRLPGNTDTQYF.

The rearrangement joins TRBV10-3 to TRBJ2-7, with 9 bases that match TRBD2. With V trimmed by 0 bases and J by 4 bases, 1 base remained unmatched. This CDR3 comprises 14 residues. Germline lookup yields CDR1 ENHRY and CDR2 SYGVKD. This CDR3 reads CAISESSGSYEQYF. In DNA, the CDR3 is TGTGCCATCAGTGAGTCTAGCGGGAGTTACGAGCAGTACTTC.

The chain joins TRBV6-1 to TRBJ2-5; 7 bases align to TRBD2. This CDR3 spans 14 amino acids. V dropped 2 bases and J dropped 1; count of bases not matched to a gene: 1. Per germline, CDR1 MNHNS and CDR2 SASEGT. Written as DNA, the CDR3 is TGTGCCAGCAGTGAATGGACTAGCCAAGAGACCCAGTACTTC. It specifies CASSEWTSQETQYF.

This clonotype was observed a few times. This rearrangement joins TRBV20-1 to TRBJ2-3, with D tentatively TRBD1 or TRBD2 (6 bases each). V gave up 5 bases and J gave up 0 bases, with 9 bases separating them. Germline V gene sequence: CDR1 DFQATT, CDR2 SNEGSKA (reference sequence). The CDR3 is 13 amino acids. Here the CDR3 DNA reads TGCAGTGCTCCGGGGGCCAGCACAGATACGCAGTATTTT. Its protein is CSAPGASTDTQYF.

The chain has TRBV6-6 and TRBJ1-1; a possible D gene is TRBD1 (5 bases). Germline CDR1 MNHNY, CDR2 SVGAGI (reference sequence). The CDR3 consists of 12 residues. The germline V and J ends were trimmed by 0 bases and 6 bases, with 5 bases remaining between them. For the CDR3, the DNA is TGTGCCAGCAGTTACTCAGGGGCTGAAGCTTTCTTT. Residues: CASSYSGAEAFF.

The rearrangement joins TRBV29-1 to TRBJ1-4; the D is unclear. The CDR3 is 14 residues long. The germline V and J ends were trimmed by 7 bases and 1 base, with 13 bases remaining between them. CDR1 is SQVTM and CDR2 is ANQGSEA in the germline V gene. CDR3 amino acids: CSAEGTETNEKLFF. The CDR3 DNA reads TGCAGCGCCGAGGGTACAGAAACTAATGAAAAACTGTTTTTT.

This clonotype was seen only a few times. The V call is TRBV12-3 or TRBV12-4, the J call TRBJ2-7; 7 bases map to TRBD1. Trimming cost V 5 bases and J 6 bases; bases outside gene matches: 7. The CDR3 has 13 amino acids. CDR3 DNA sequence: TGTGCCAGCAGTGTGGACAGGCCGCGCGAGCAGTACTTC. Translation: CASSVDRPREQYF.

This clonotype was seen at least ten times. The chain couples TRBV2 to TRBJ2-3, with 8 bases fitting TRBD2. The CDR3 consists of 17 residues. Germline values: CDR1 SNHLY, CDR2 FYNNEI. The junction had 8 bases not matched to a gene; V was cut back by 3 bases and J by 0 bases. In nucleotides, the CDR3 is TGTGCCAGCAGTGAGACCCCTGCGGGAGGCAGCACAGATACGCAGTATTTT. This translates into CASSETPAGGSTDTQYF.

This chain connects TRBV7-6 to TRBJ2-7, with 10 bases fitting TRBD1. The CDR3 runs 16 residues. V trimming: 2 bases; J trimming: 2 bases; junction bases outside the gene matches: 6. In germline, CDR1 is SGHVS, CDR2 FNYEAQ. CDR3 residues: CASSLLVGTGAYEQYF. The CDR3 region has the DNA TGTGCCAGCAGCTTATTAGTCGGGACAGGGGCCTACGAGCAGTACTTC.

J is TRBJ1-1 and V is TRBV6-2 or TRBV6-3; D is undetermined. Germline CDR1 reads MNHEY; CDR2 reads SVGEGT. This CDR3 comprises 16 residues. V was pared by 0 bases and J by 0 bases, with 11 bases between. Here the CDR3 DNA reads TGTGCCAGCAGTTACTCGCCAGCCTTACTGAACACTGAAGCTTTCTTT. It specifies CASSYSPALLNTEAFF.

The chain uses TRBV7-9 and TRBJ2-5, with 9 bases that match TRBD1. CDR1 and CDR2 (germline): SEHNR, FQNEAQ (reference sequence). This CDR3 is 15 amino acids long. Trimming cost V 5 bases and J 4 bases; bases outside gene matches: 8. CDR3 in amino acids: CASSKPGQGRETQYF. The CDR3 nucleotides are TGTGCCAGCAGCAAACCAGGACAGGGGAGAGAGACCCAGTACTTC.

About this clonotype itself: This may arise from a read error, as a much more abundant clone is one base away. The chain recombines TRBV29-1 with TRBJ1-4, with D possibly matching TRBD1 (6 bases). The CDR3 spans 14 residues. The germline V gene has CDR1 SQVTM and CDR2 ANQGSEA. The V and J ends lost 4 bases and 9 bases respectively, with 18 bases between them. The CDR3: CSVGSGGRDKKLFF. The DNA for the CDR3 is TGCAGCGTTGGGTCCGGGGGCCGGGATAAAAAACTGTTTTTT.

The sample holds a few counts of this clonotype. V and J are TRBV12-3 or TRBV12-4 and TRBJ1-5; weak D call: TRBD1 (5 bases). This CDR3 is built from 14 residues. Trimming shortened V by 3 bases and J by 7 bases, and 13 bases separated the two germline ends. The CDR3 sequence: CASSLGGSEQPQHF. CDR3 nucleotides: TGTGCCAGCAGTTTGGGGGGATCGGAACAGCCCCAGCATTTT.

This chain's CDR3 is CASNRGLTGELFF. The CDR3 DNA sequence: TGTGCCAGCAACAGGGGGCTTACCGGGGAGCTGTTTTTT. The rearrangement joins TRBV27 to TRBJ2-2; 9 bases are shared with TRBD1. From germline, CDR1 is MNHEY and CDR2 SMNVEV (reference sequence). J gave up 5 bases and V 7 bases, and 2 bases lay outside the gene matches. The length of the CDR3 is 13 residues.

Details on this clonotype: A much bigger clone sits one base away, suggesting this may be a read error. This chain uses TRBV7-9 with TRBJ2-5; the D gene is possibly TRBD1 (6 bases). The CDR3 sequence is 18 residues long. The V end lost 1 base, the J end lost 2 bases, and 20 bases lay between the germline ends. The V gene's germline CDR1 is SEHNR and CDR2 FQNEAQ (reference sequence). CDR3 in amino acids: CASSLGHGTRTIQETQYF. The CDR3 nucleotides read TGTGCCAGCAGCTTAGGTCACGGGACACGAACGATACAAGAGACCCAGTACTTC.

The chain links TRBV13 to TRBJ2-3; no firm D call. Germline lookup yields CDR1 PRHDT and CDR2 FYEKMQ (reference sequence). V gave up 5 bases and J gave up 6 bases, with 9 bases separating them. The CDR3 consists of 12 residues. The CDR3 sequence: CASSDSGDTQYF. DNA for the CDR3: TGTGCCAGCAGCGATAGTGGGGATACGCAGTATTTT.

V and J are TRBV20-1 and TRBJ1-4; the D is unclear. Trimming removed 0 bases at V and 2 bases at J, with 7 bases between. CDR3 length equals 14 residues. CDR1 DFQATT and CDR2 SNEGSKA come from the germline V gene (reference sequence). In nucleotides, the CDR3 is TGCAGTGCTAGAGATGTAGGGACTAATGAAAAACTGTTTTTT. Translated, it gives CSARDVGTNEKLFF.

Only a few counts were recorded for this clonotype. V usage is TRBV15 and J usage is TRBJ2-1; 8 nucleotides line up with TRBD2. Per the germline V gene, CDR1 is LNHNV and CDR2 is YYDKDF (reference sequence). The V gene end was trimmed by 3 bases and the J gene end by 4 bases; junction bases not matched to a gene: 5. The CDR3 extends over 15 amino acids. The CDR3 loop reads CATSRAGGGYNEQFF. CDR3 nucleotides: TGTGCCACCAGCAGGGCGGGGGGAGGGTACAATGAGCAGTTCTTC.

The V and J genes are TRBV29-1 and TRBJ2-1, with D perhaps TRBD2 (5 bases). The V gene lost 4 bases and the J gene lost 8 bases, with 21 bases spanning the gap. This CDR3 has 15 residues. Germline CDR1 and CDR2: SQVTM and ANQGSEA. CDR3 residues: CSVAKDGIILYEQFF. The CDR3 DNA reads TGCAGCGTTGCCAAGGACGGGATAATTTTGTATGAGCAGTTCTTC.

CDR3 protein: CASSLAPLAGPYNEQFF. CDR3 nucleotide sequence: TGCGCCAGCAGCTTGGCCCCACTAGCGGGGCCTTACAATGAGCAGTTCTTC. The genes are TRBV5-1 and TRBJ2-1; TRBD2 aligns across 10 bases. CDR1 is SGHRS and CDR2 is YFSETQ in the germline V gene. With 0 bases clipped from V and 4 bases from J, the junction kept 7 bases outside the gene matches. This CDR3 comprises 17 residues.

The genes are TRBV27 and TRBJ2-1; no definite D call. Germline V gene data show CDR1 as MNHEY and CDR2 as SMNVEV (reference sequence). The CDR3 sequence is 13 residues long. The ends were cut back, 4 bases at V and 10 bases at J, with 14 bases in the middle. In DNA, the CDR3 is TGTGCCAGCAGTTCCAACCCCCTACGGGAGCAGTTCTTC. As protein: CASSSNPLREQFF.

This clonotype was seen at least ten times. The gene calls are TRBV18 and TRBJ2-4; D is ambiguous. V dropped 3 bases and J dropped 0 bases, with 15 bases sitting between them. The CDR3 totals 17 residues. Germline V CDR1 and CDR2: KGHSH, LQKENI. The CDR3 protein is CASSPEKEILAKNIQYF. CDR3 sequence (DNA): TGTGCCAGCTCACCTGAGAAGGAAATCTTAGCCAAAAACATTCAGTACTTC.